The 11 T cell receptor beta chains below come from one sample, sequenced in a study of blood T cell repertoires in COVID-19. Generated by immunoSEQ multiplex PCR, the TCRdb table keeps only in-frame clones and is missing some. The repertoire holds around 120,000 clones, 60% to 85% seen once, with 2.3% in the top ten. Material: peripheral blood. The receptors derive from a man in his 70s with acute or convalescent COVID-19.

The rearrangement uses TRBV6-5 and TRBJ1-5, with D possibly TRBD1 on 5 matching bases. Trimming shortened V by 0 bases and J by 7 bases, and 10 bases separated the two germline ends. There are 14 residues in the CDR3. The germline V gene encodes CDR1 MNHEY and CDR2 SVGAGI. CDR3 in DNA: TGTGCCAGCAGTTACTCCCAGGGTAGCCAGCCCCAGCATTTT. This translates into CASSYSQGSQPQHF.

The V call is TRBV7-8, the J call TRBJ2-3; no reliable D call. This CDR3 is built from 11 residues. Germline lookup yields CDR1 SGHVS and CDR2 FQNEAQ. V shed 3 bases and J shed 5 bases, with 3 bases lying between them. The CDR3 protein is CASSFVDTQYF. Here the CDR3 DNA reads TGTGCCAGCAGCTTCGTAGATACGCAGTATTTT.

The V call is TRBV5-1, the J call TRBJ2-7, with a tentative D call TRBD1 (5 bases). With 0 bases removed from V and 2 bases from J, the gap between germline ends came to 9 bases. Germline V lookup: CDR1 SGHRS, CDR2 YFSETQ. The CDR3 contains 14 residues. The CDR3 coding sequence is TGCGCCAGCAGCTTGGAAGGGGCCCCCTACGAGCAGTACTTC. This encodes CASSLEGAPYEQYF.

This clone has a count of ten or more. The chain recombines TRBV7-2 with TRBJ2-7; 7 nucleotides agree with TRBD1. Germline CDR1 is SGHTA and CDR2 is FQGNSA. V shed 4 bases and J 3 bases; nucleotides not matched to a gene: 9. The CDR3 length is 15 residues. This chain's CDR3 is CASSSSGGFGYEQYF. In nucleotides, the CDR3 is TGTGCCAGCAGCTCCTCAGGGGGATTTGGCTACGAGCAGTACTTC.

CDR3 region: CASSPSGDEAFF. CDR3 bases: TGTGCCAGCTCACCATCCGGAGATGAAGCTTTCTTT. The chain is built from TRBV18 and TRBJ1-1; D is unclear. The CDR3 length is 12 residues. The germline CDR1 and CDR2 sequences are KGHSH and LQKENI. With 2 bases removed from V and 7 bases from J, the gap between germline ends came to 8 bases.

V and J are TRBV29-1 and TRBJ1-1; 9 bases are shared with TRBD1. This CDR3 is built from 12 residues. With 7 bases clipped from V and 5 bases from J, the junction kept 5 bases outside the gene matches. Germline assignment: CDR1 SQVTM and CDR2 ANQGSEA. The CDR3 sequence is CSAGDRDTEAFF. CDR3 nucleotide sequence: TGCAGCGCCGGGGACAGGGATACTGAAGCTTTCTTT.

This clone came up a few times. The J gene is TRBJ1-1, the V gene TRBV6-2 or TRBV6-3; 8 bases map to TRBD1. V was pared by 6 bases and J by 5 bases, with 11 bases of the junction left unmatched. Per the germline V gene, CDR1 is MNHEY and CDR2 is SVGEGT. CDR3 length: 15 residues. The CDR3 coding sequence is TGTGCCAGCAGGCCTGCCAGGGGGCTGGGGACTGAAGCTTTCTTT. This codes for CASRPARGLGTEAFF.

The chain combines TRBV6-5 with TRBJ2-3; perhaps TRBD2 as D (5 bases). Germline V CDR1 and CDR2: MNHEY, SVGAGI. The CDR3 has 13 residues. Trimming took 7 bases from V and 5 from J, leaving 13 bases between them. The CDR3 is CASIRARGDTQYF. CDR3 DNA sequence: TGTGCCAGCATAAGGGCCCGGGGAGATACGCAGTATTTT.

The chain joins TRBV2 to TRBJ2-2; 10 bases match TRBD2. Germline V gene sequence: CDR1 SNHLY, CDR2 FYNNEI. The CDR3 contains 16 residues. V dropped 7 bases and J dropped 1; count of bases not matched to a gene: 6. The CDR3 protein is CASIPSGGQNTGELFF. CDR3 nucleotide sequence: TGTGCCAGCATTCCTAGCGGGGGACAGAACACCGGGGAGCTGTTTTTT.

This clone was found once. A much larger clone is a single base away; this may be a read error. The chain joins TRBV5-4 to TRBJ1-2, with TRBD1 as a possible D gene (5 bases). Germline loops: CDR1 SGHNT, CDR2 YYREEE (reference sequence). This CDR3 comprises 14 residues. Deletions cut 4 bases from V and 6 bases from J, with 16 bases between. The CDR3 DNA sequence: TGTGCCAGCAGCCTGCCCGGACACCGCCATGGCTACACCTTC. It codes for CASSLPGHRHGYTF.

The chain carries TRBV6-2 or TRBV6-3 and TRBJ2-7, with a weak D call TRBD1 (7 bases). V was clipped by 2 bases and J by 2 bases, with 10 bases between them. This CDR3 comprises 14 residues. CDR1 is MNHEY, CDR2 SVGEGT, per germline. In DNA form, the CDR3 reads TGTGCCAGCAGTTACGCAGGGGGGCCCTACGAGCAGTACTTC. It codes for CASSYAGGPYEQYF.